The rows below give T cell receptor beta chains drawn from one sample of a study of CD4 T cells in relation to SARS-CoV-2 and coronaviruses. The table came from immunoSEQ multiplex PCR; TCRdb's copy has only in-frame clones and leaves some out. The data contain 43,000 or so clones, over 75% of them singletons. Their specific antigens are unknown. The source material was naive CD4+ T cells from PBMCs, cultured in vitro. These receptors all come from an adult with COVID-19. Each CDR3 is given with its conserved first and last residue. A D gene is named only where the DNA matches it firmly. Clone sizes are given selectively: once, few, many, or a class where the clone is expanded.

>TRBJ1-5|NA|TRBV12-3/TRBV12-4|NA
TGTGCCAGCCGGGACGGGATCAATCAGCCCCAGCATTTT
CASRDGINQPQHF
>TRBJ1-6|TRBD1|TRBV4-1|NA
TGCGCCAGCAGCCAGAGACAGGGAGGTTCACCCCTCCACTTT
CASSQRQGGSPLHF
>TRBJ2-2|NA|TRBV5-4|NA
TGTGCCAGCAGCTTGGGGGGCCAGGACAGCGCGATCACCGGGGAGCTGTTTTTT
CASSLGGQDSAITGELFF
>TRBJ2-2|NA|TRBV15|NA
TGTGCCACCAGCACCACGGGGGTCACCGGGGAGCTGTTTTTT
CATSTTGVTGELFF
>TRBJ2-2|TRBD2|TRBV27|once
TGTGCCAGCAAAGGGACTAGCGGGCGGACGAACACCGGGGAGCTGTTTTTT
CASKGTSGRTNTGELFF
>TRBJ1-3|NA|TRBV18|once
TGTGCCAGCTCACCACCGGGGTTTGCTGGAAACACCATATATTTT
CASSPPGFAGNTIYF
>TRBJ1-6|NA|TRBV9|few
TGTGCCAGCAGCGCCGAGGGGCCAGCGCGCCTCCACTTT
CASSAEGPARLHF
>TRBJ1-2|TRBD1|TRBV7-2|few
TGTGCCAGCAGCTTGATCCAGTGGACAGGGCCCGACTATGGCTACACCTTC
CASSLIQWTGPDYGYTF
>TRBJ2-7|NA|TRBV19|NA
TGTGCCAGTAGTATAAGAGTGGGTAGTCGTGTCACCGCCACCTACGAGCAGTACTTC
CASSIRVGSRVTATYEQYF
>TRBJ2-7|NA|TRBV2|NA
TGTGCCAGCAGTCTACAGGCATACGAGCAGTACTTC
CASSLQAYEQYF
>TRBJ2-2|NA|TRBV24-1|NA
TGTGCCACCAGTGATTCAGGGAACACCGGGGAGCTGTTTTTT
CATSDSGNTGELFF
>TRBJ2-5|TRBD2|TRBV2|NA
TGTGCCAGCAGTTGGACTAGCGGCGAGACCCAGTACTTC
CASSWTSGETQYF
>TRBJ2-3|TRBD1|TRBV4-1|NA
TGCGCCAGCAGCCGAGGACAGGGTGCGAGTACGCAGTATTTT
CASSRGQGASTQYF
>TRBJ1-4|NA|TRBV27|once
TGTGCCAGCAGTTTCGAGGCAACTAATGAAAAACTGTTTTTT
CASSFEATNEKLFF
>TRBJ2-3|NA|TRBV13|NA
TGTGCCAGCCGAAACGCAGATACGCAGTATTTT
CASRNADTQYF
>TRBJ2-6|TRBD2|TRBV7-8|once
TGTGCCAGCAGCTTAGCGCGGCTAGCGGGAGGTGTCTCTGGGGCCAACGTCCTGACTTTC
CASSLARLAGGVSGANVLTF
>TRBJ2-7|NA|TRBV28|NA
TGTGCCAGCAGTTTAACTGCCAGCTCCTACGAGCAGTACTTC
CASSLTASSYEQYF
>TRBJ2-3|NA|TRBV27|NA
TGTGCCAGCAGTTTTAGGTCGTACGGCACAGATACGCAGTATTTT
CASSFRSYGTDTQYF
>TRBJ2-7|TRBD2|TRBV3-1/TRBV3-2|NA
TGTGCCAGCAGCCAGCCCAGGGCTAGCGGAATCTACGAGCAGTACTTC
CASSQPRASGIYEQYF
>TRBJ2-1|NA|TRBV6-6|NA
TGTGCCAGCAGCGAGGGGGAAGGCTACAATGAGCAGTTCTTC
CASSEGEGYNEQFF
>TRBJ2-1|TRBD1|TRBV27|NA
TGTGCCAGCAGTTCCCCGGACAGGGTAGTACCTCAGTTCTTC
CASSSPDRVVPQFF
>TRBJ2-4|TRBD2|TRBV6-2/TRBV6-3|NA
TGTGCCAGCAGTTACGGGCGGGAGCATCTAGCCAAAAACATTCAGTACTTC
CASSYGREHLAKNIQYF
>TRBJ2-5|TRBD2|TRBV7-3|NA
TGTGCCAGCAGCCGGGGGGGTCGGGAGACCCAGTACTTC
CASSRGGRETQYF
>TRBJ1-5|NA|TRBV3-1/TRBV3-2|NA
TGTGCCAGCAGCCCTGCCCCCATTGGGGGGTTACAGCCCCAGCATTTT
CASSPAPIGGLQPQHF
>TRBJ2-5|TRBD1|TRBV3-1/TRBV3-2|NA
TGTGCCAGCAGCCAAGAGACAGGGGTGGAGACCCAGTACTTC
CASSQETGVETQYF
>TRBJ2-1|TRBD2|TRBV6-6|few
TGTGCCAGCAGGCAGACTAGCGGCTACAATGAGCAGTTCTTC
CASRQTSGYNEQFF
>TRBJ1-1|NA|TRBV5-6|NA
TGTGCCAGCACCCAAGAGGCACGTTCTGAAGCTTTCTTT
CASTQEARSEAFF
>TRBJ1-4|NA|TRBV28|NA
TGTGCCAGCTTCCTCCCAGTTGCAACTAATGAAAAACTGTTTTTT
CASFLPVATNEKLFF
>TRBJ2-1|TRBD2|TRBV7-3|NA
TGTGCCAGCAGCCCCAATGGGGGGGAGGCCGGTAACAATGAGCAGTTCTTC
CASSPNGGEAGNNEQFF
>TRBJ1-4|TRBD1|TRBV18|NA
TGTGCCAGCTCACCACAATACGGGACAGGGAGTGGAAAACTGTTTTTT
CASSPQYGTGSGKLFF
>TRBJ2-4|NA|TRBV7-2|NA
TGTGCCAGCAGCTTAGACCTAGCCAAAAACATTCAGTACTTC
CASSLDLAKNIQYF
>TRBJ1-2|NA|TRBV5-1|NA
TGCGCCAGCAGCTTGGGACAGCTGAACTATGGCTACACCTTC
CASSLGQLNYGYTF
>TRBJ1-5|TRBD1|TRBV6-6|NA
TGTGCCAGCAGTTACTTAGGACAGGGCGCTCAGCCCCAGCATTTT
CASSYLGQGAQPQHF
>TRBJ2-2|NA|TRBV30|NA
TGTGCCTGGAGTGTGGAGTTCTCAGGGGAGCTGTTTTTT
CAWSVEFSGELFF
>TRBJ1-1|NA|TRBV7-2|NA
TGTGCCAGCATCCAGGACCCTTTGAACACTGAAGCTTTCTTT
CASIQDPLNTEAFF
>TRBJ2-2|NA|TRBV30|NA
TGTGCCTGGAGTGTACGGTCGGCGGTAACCGGGGAGCTGTTTTTT
CAWSVRSAVTGELFF
>TRBJ2-3|TRBD2|TRBV5-1|NA
TGCGCCAGCAGCTTGGGGAGACTAGCGGGAGGGTCAGATACGCAGTATTTT
CASSLGRLAGGSDTQYF
>TRBJ1-5|NA|TRBV30|few
TGTGCCTGGAGTGTCGGCAATCAGCCCCAGCATTTT
CAWSVGNQPQHF
>TRBJ2-3|TRBD1|TRBV4-1|NA
TGCGCCAGCAGCCAAGCGCTGGGGATAGGGACAGATACAGATACGCAGTATTTT
CASSQALGIGTDTDTQYF
>TRBJ2-3|NA|TRBV20-1|few
TGCAGTGCTAAGGTGGATACGCAGTATTTT
CSAKVDTQYF